The 13 T cell receptor beta chains given below trace back to one sample, sequenced in a study of graft-versus-host responses after intestinal transplantation. Profiling relied on immunoSEQ multiplex PCR, and the TCRdb table lists in-frame clones only, not all of them. The sample records over 80,000 clones, roughly 91% being singletons. Their antigen targets remain unknown. The source material was unstimulated CD4+ T cells sorted from spleen or lymph node cells, sampled before transplant. The receptors were sampled from a human donor who was the organ donor for an intestinal transplant.

The chain employs TRBV19 and TRBJ1-5; D call uncertain. The CDR3 spans 15 residues. The germline V and J ends were trimmed by 6 bases and 3 bases, with 15 bases remaining between them. Looked up from germline, CDR1 is LNHDA and CDR2 is SQIVND (reference sequence). This CDR3 is CASRVRGYDNQPQHF. CDR3 nucleotide sequence: TGTGCCAGTAGAGTGAGAGGGTACGACAATCAGCCCCAGCATTTT.

The genes are TRBV4-2 and TRBJ2-7; D gene uncertain. CDR3 length: 12 residues. Trimming took 4 bases from V and 2 from J, leaving 6 bases between them. Germline-derived CDR1 and CDR2 are LGHNA and YNFKEQ. This chain's CDR3 is CASSPGPYEQYF. CDR3 sequence (DNA): TGTGCCAGCAGCCCCGGTCCCTACGAGCAGTACTTC.

Turning to this clone: The junction departs from the called germline gene at one end, perhaps through a read error. Here the CDR3 DNA reads TGCAGTGCTAGACCAGGGGGGCTCATTGCCTTC. It is translated as CSARPGGLIAF. This sequence joins TRBV20-1 and TRBJ1-2; 7 bases agree with TRBD1. Germline values: CDR1 DFQATT, CDR2 SNEGSKA (reference sequence). The CDR3 sequence is 11 residues long.

Regarding this clone: Other DNA sequences in this specimen translate into the identical CDR3. The chain couples TRBV5-1 to TRBJ2-7; 7 nucleotides match TRBD1. The V gene's germline CDR1 is SGHRS and CDR2 YFSETQ. The CDR3 length is 14 residues. V dropped 0 bases and J dropped 9; count of bases not matched to a gene: 9. CDR3 in DNA: TGCGCCAGCAGCTTGGGGGGACAGCCAGGGGTGCAGTACTTC. Amino acids: CASSLGGQPGVQYF.

This CDR3 is CAWSHRDRHNSPLHF. CDR3 bases: TGTGCCTGGAGTCACCGGGACAGACATAATTCACCCCTCCACTTT. The chain is built from TRBV30 and TRBJ1-6; 7 bases are shared with TRBD1. CDR3 length: 15 residues. The V gene's germline CDR1 is GTSNPN and CDR2 SVGIG (reference sequence). After removal of 2 bases from V and 5 bases from J, the junction contained 6 bases not matched to a gene.

This sequence joins TRBV4-1 and TRBJ1-5; a weak D match, TRBD1 (5 bases). Germline CDR1 reads MGHRA; CDR2 reads YSYEKL. The V end was cut by 4 bases, the J end by 6 bases, with 16 bases between. The CDR3 runs to 15 residues. The CDR3 region has the DNA TGCGCCAGCAGCCCCCCACTGGGGGGGGGTCAGCCCCAGCATTTT. Protein product: CASSPPLGGGQPQHF.

In this sample, this clone turned up once. The chain employs TRBV9 and TRBJ2-6; the D gene is possibly TRBD1 (5 bases). Between the trimmed V and J ends, which lost 2 bases and 2 bases, there was a span of 5 bases. Germline assignment: CDR1 SGDLS and CDR2 YYNGEE. The CDR3 consists of 14 residues. This CDR3 reads CASSVTAGANVLTF. The CDR3 region has the DNA TGTGCCAGCAGCGTGACAGCTGGGGCCAACGTCCTGACTTTC.

This rearrangement joins TRBV30 to TRBJ1-2; no firm D call. This CDR3 is built from 12 residues. Germline CDR1 GTSNPN, CDR2 SVGIG (reference sequence). Between the trimmed V and J ends, which lost 4 bases and 10 bases, there was a span of 16 bases. CDR3 DNA sequence: TGTGCCTGGAATGGGCAGCCCCCCGTCTACACCTTC. Translating gives CAWNGQPPVYTF.

The chain couples TRBV18 to TRBJ1-2; possible D gene TRBD1, 6 bases. This CDR3 spans 22 amino acids. V lost 3 bases, J lost 6 bases, and 38 bases lay in between. Looked up from germline, CDR1 is KGHSH and CDR2 is LQKENI. CDR3: CASSPNRHGTTGALKGIDGYTF. The CDR3 DNA reads as TGTGCCAGCTCACCTAACCGCCATGGAACGACAGGCGCCCTGAAGGGGATTGATGGCTACACCTTC. The full variable domain, its missing parts supplied by reference TRBV18 and TRBJ1-2, is NAGVMQNPRHLVRRRGQEARLRCSPMKGHSHVYWYRQLPEEGLKFMVYLQKENIIDESGMPKERFSAEFPKEGPSILRIQQVVRGDSAAYFCASSPNRHGTTGALKGIDGYTFGSGTRLTVV.

CDR3 nucleotides: TGCGCCAGCGACAGCCACTCCTACAATGAGCAGTTCTTC. This translates into CASDSHSYNEQFF. This chain links TRBV10-1 with TRBJ2-1; maybe TRBD1 (5 bases). The CDR3 runs to 13 residues. CDR1 and CDR2 (germline): WNHNN, SYGVQD (reference sequence). V lost 8 bases to trimming and J lost 0 bases, with 8 bases between them.

This chain connects TRBV29-1 to TRBJ2-7, with 10 bases lining up with TRBD1. Germline values: CDR1 SQVTM, CDR2 ANQGSEA. The CDR3 spans 13 residues. Trimming removed 7 bases from V and 3 bases from J; junction bases left unmatched: 6. This CDR3 is CSAPTGGLYEQYF. The CDR3 DNA sequence: TGCAGCGCACCGACAGGGGGCCTCTACGAGCAGTACTTC.

The chain recombines TRBV6-6 with TRBJ2-7; the D gene is possibly TRBD1 (6 bases). This CDR3 contains 15 residues. V was clipped by 6 bases and J by 4 bases, with 19 bases between them. Germline V CDR1 and CDR2: MNHNY, SVGAGI (reference sequence). The DNA for the CDR3 is TGTGCCAGCAGGCGTGGAGGCAGGGGCAAATACGAGCAGTACTTC. Amino acid sequence: CASRRGGRGKYEQYF.

This rearrangement joins TRBV5-5 to TRBJ1-4; D is undetermined. In germline, CDR1 is SGHKS, CDR2 YYEKEE (reference sequence). The CDR3 is 13 amino acids. V was trimmed by 4 bases and J by 15 bases, leaving 19 bases between them. CDR3 protein: CASSPLVDMPMFF. CDR3 in DNA: TGTGCCAGCAGCCCCCTAGTGGATATGCCTATGTTTTTT.